The rows below give T cell receptor beta chains drawn from one sample of a study of PD-L1 blockade in urothelial cancer. TCRdb's table, derived via immunoSEQ multiplex PCR, lists solely in-frame clones and lacks some. The sample has about 120,000 clones; about 84% are singletons. Sequenced here: PBMCs, sampled around atezolizumab (anti-PD-L1) treatment. The receptors come from a man in his fifties or sixties with urothelial cancer. The CDR3 runs from the conserved cysteine through the conserved F or W.

>TRBV28|12|TRBJ1-6
CASGAGLSPLHF
>TRBV30|15|TRBJ1-5
CAWSVQGGGAQPQHF
>TRBV18|15|TRBJ2-3
CASSRREGGTDTQYF
>TRBV6-5|13|TRBJ2-7
CASRAGGAYEQYF
>TRBV30|16|TRBJ2-1
CAWSPRQGYLYNEQFF
>TRBV7-3|16|TRBJ2-2
CASSLTGGTNTGELFF
>TRBV7-3|12|TRBJ2-7
CASSQPGREQYF
>TRBV4-1|17|TRBJ1-1
CASSQAGLNPMNTEAFF
>TRBV7-9|14|TRBJ1-2
CASGKTGYVDGYTF
>TRBV11-3|12|TRBJ2-7
CASSNQAYEQYF
>TRBV4-1|16|TRBJ2-2
CASSHIQGAVSGELFF
>TRBV5-4|14|TRBJ2-2
CASSLLTGPRELFF
>TRBV6-5|14|TRBJ2-1
CASSYGAGYNEQFF
>TRBV28|13|TRBJ2-2
CASSPGRSGELFF
>TRBV7-2|14|TRBJ2-3
CASSRTRRPDTQYF
>TRBV9|14|TRBJ1-3
CASKRSGEGNTIYF
>TRBV28|13|TRBJ1-1
CASNPLPGTEAFF
>TRBV10-3|12|TRBJ1-1
CAISESNSAAFF
>TRBV5-4|16|TRBJ2-7
CASSLLAGGTRYEQYF
>TRBV30|14|TRBJ2-5
CAWSGTSGGQTQYF
>TRBV5-4|15|TRBJ2-3
CASSSPTGGTDTQYF
>TRBV19|13|TRBJ2-1
CASSMEASGEQFF
>TRBV30|23|TRBJ2-1
CAWSVLALPDSTQLPAEGNEQFF
>TRBV11-2|15|TRBJ2-2
CASSFRGSSTGELFF
>TRBV7-6|17|TRBJ2-3
CASSSHGGLAGTDTQYF
>TRBV30|14|TRBJ1-6
CAWSLGQPYSPLHF
>TRBV7-9|16|TRBJ1-4
CASSLRSAGLYEKLFF
>TRBV9|16|TRBJ2-3
CASSVAGQGRPDTQYF
>TRBV6-5|16|TRBJ1-2
CASSFKGQGPNYGYTF
>TRBV7-2|15|TRBJ2-2
CASSTGGANTGELFF
>TRBV11-1|17|TRBJ2-7
CASSLVGLAGFPHEQYF
>TRBV5-5|15|TRBJ2-1
CASSLTGGSFHEQFF
>TRBV5-1|16|TRBJ1-1
CASSLRGIETGTEAFF
>TRBV4-1|16|TRBJ2-1
CASSMGLAGGSGEQFF
>TRBV7-3|13|TRBJ1-1
CASSLSGGLEAFF
>TRBV6-1|16|TRBJ1-3
CASSEEGRVALDTIYF
>TRBV6-1|14|TRBJ2-3
CASRDRGFQDTQYF
>TRBV4-1|15|TRBJ1-6
CASSQVDRLNSPLHF
>TRBV4-1|14|TRBJ1-2
CASSQDGLGEGYTF
>TRBV28|12|TRBJ2-7
CASSSRGWEQYF
>TRBV20-1|11|TRBJ1-1
CSASTGTEAFF
>TRBV11-2|14|TRBJ2-2
CASSPGTVGGELFF
>TRBV7-6|18|TRBJ2-7
CASSSQRAQAGAPYEQYF
>TRBV7-2|13|TRBJ1-2
CASNKDRNYGYTF
>TRBV13|18|TRBJ2-1
CASSPQRLTSGNRNEQFF
>TRBV6-6|16|TRBJ2-4
CASGGPRGVAKNIQYF
>TRBV29-1|13|TRBJ2-7
CSARTSGNYEQYF
>TRBV27|16|TRBJ2-1
CASSLSGREVGREQFF
>TRBV4-1|17|TRBJ2-1
CASSQVVLASGRGEQFF
>TRBV14|15|TRBJ1-2
CASSPEHRGHSGYTF
>TRBV6-4|17|TRBJ1-3
CASSDTRQVLSGNTIYF
>TRBV7-9|16|TRBJ1-2
CASSLVTGQRSYGYTF
>TRBV6-5|15|TRBJ1-1
CASSYSTGTNTEAFF
>TRBV2|15|TRBJ1-2
CASSPQIGGGHGYTF